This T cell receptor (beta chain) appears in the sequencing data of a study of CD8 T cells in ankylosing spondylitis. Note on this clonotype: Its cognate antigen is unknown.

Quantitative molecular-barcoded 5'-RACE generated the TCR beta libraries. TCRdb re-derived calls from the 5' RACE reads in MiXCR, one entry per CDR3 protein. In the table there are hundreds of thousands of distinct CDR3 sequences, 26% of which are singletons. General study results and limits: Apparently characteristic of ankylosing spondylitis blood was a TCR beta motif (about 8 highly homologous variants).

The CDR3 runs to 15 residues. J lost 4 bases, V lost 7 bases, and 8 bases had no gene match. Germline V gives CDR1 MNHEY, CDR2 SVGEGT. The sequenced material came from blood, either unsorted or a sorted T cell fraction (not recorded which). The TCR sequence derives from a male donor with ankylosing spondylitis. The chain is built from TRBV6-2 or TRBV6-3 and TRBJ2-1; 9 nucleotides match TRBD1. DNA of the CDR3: TGTGCCAGCACCAAGACAGGGGGGAAATACAATGAGCAGTTCTTC. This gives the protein CASTKTGGKYNEQFF.